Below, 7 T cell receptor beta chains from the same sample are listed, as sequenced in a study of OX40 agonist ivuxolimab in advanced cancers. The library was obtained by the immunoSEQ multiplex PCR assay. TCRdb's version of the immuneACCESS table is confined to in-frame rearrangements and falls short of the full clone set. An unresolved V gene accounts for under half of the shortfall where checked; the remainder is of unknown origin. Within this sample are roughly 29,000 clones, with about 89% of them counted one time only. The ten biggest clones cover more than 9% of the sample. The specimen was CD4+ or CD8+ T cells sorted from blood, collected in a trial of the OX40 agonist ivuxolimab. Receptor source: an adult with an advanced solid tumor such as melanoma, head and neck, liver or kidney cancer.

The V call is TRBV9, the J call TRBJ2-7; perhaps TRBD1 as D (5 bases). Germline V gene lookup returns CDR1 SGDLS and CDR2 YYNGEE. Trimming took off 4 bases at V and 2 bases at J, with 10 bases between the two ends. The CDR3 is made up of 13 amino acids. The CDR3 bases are TGTGCCAGCAGCCCCGACAGTGCCTACGAGCAGTACTTC. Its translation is CASSPDSAYEQYF.

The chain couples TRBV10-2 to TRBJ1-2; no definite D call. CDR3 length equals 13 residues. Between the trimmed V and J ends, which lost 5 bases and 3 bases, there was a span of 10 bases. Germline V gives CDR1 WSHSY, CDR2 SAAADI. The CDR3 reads CASSPREYYGYTF. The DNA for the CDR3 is TGCGCCAGCAGTCCTAGGGAGTACTATGGCTACACCTTC.

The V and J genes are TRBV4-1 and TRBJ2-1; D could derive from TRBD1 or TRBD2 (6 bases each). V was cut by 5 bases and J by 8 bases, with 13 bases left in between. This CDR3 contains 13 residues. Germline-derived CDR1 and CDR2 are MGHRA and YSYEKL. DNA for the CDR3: TGCGCCAGCAGCTTTTTGGGGGGCCATGAGCAGTTCTTC. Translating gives CASSFLGGHEQFF.

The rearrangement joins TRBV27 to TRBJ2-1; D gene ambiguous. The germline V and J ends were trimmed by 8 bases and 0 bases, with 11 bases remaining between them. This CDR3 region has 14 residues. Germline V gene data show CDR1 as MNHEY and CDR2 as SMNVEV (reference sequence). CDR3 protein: CASGPTSSYNEQFF. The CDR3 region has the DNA TGTGCCAGCGGGCCGACCTCCTCCTACAATGAGCAGTTCTTC.

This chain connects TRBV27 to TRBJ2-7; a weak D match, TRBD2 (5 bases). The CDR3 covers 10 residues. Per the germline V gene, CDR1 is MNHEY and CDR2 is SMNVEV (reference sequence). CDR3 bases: TGTGCAGCCGGGAACTACGAGCAGTACTTC. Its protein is CAAGNYEQYF.

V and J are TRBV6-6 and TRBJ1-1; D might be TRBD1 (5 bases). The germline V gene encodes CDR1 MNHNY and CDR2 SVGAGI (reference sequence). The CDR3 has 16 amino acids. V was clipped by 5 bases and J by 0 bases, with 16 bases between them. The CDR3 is CASSHMGRLMNTEAFF. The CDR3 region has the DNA TGTGCCAGCAGTCATATGGGACGGCTTATGAACACTGAAGCTTTCTTT.

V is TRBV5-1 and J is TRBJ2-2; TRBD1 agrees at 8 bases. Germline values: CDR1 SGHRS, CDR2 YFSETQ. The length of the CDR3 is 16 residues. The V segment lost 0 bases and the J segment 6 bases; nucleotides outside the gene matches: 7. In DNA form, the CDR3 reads TGCGCCAGCAGCTTGGCCCAGGGGGCAGTTTCCGGGGAGCTGTTTTTT. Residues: CASSLAQGAVSGELFF. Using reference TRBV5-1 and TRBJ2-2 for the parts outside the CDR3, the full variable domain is KAGVTQTPRYLIKTRGQQVTLSCSPISGHRSVSWYQQTPGQGLQFLFEYFSETQRNKGNFPGRFSGRQFSNSRSEMNVSTLELGDSALYLCASSLAQGAVSGELFFGEGSRLTVL.